These T cell receptor beta chains were read from a single sample in a study of vaccination and CD4 T cells after COVID-19. TCRdb independently ran MiXCR on the PCR reads; one entry per CDR3 protein. The sample shows some 12,000 distinct CDR3 sequences, 50% to 75% of them seen only once. Antigen specificity for these receptors is unknown. The sequencing used CD4+ T cells from blood, cultured in vitro, collected before SARS-CoV-2 vaccination. The receptor set was obtained from a human donor who had recovered from COVID-19. CDR3s include the opening cysteine and the closing phenylalanine or tryptophan. The D gene is left open where the match is weak. A clone size is listed for some rows: how often the clone was seen (once, few, many), or a class if it is expanded.

v_gene	abundance	j_gene	d_gene	CDR3aa	CDR3nt
TRBV4-1	NA	TRBJ1-6	NA	CASSPPGRNSPLHF	TGCGCCAGCAGCCCCCCAGGGAGGAATTCACCCCTCCACTTT
TRBV19	few	TRBJ1-5	NA	CASSTGVNQPQHF	TGTGCCAGTAGTACAGGCGTGAATCAGCCCCAGCATTTT
TRBV7-2	NA	TRBJ2-3	NA	CASSLGPRADTQYF	TGTGCCAGCAGCCTAGGGCCTAGGGCAGATACGCAGTATTTT
TRBV29-1	NA	TRBJ2-7	TRBD1	CSVRTGGFHEQYF	TGCAGCGTACGGACAGGGGGCTTCCACGAGCAGTACTTC
TRBV10-1	few	TRBJ1-2	TRBD1	CASDRGLRGYTF	TGCGCCAGCGACAGGGGGCTTCGAGGCTACACCTTC
TRBV27	NA	TRBJ2-3	NA	CASTTPDTDTQYF	TGTGCCAGCACCACCCCCGACACAGATACGCAGTATTTT
TRBV20-1	few	TRBJ1-1	NA	CSARVPGNTEAFF	TGCAGTGCTAGAGTCCCAGGGAACACTGAAGCTTTCTTT
TRBV7-2	NA	TRBJ2-3	NA	CASSPQAGRTDTQYF	TGTGCCAGCAGCCCTCAAGCAGGCCGCACAGATACGCAGTATTTT
TRBV11-2	NA	TRBJ1-1	NA	CASSGSRGPLRAFF	TGTGCCAGCAGCGGATCCCGGGGCCCTCTCAGGGCTTTCTTT
TRBV6-5	NA	TRBJ1-4	TRBD1	CASSYATGRMEKLFF	TGTGCCAGCAGTTATGCGACAGGGAGGATGGAAAAACTGTTTTTT
TRBV7-6	once	TRBJ1-3	NA	CASSLGGPGNTIYF	TGTGCCAGCAGCTTAGGGGGCCCCGGAAACACCATATATTTT
TRBV5-4	few	TRBJ1-1	NA	CASSLVSGTEAFF	TGTGCCAGCAGCTTGGTTAGTGGGACTGAAGCTTTCTTT
TRBV7-2	medium-sized	TRBJ2-1	NA	CASSLNNEQFF	TGTGCCAGCAGCCTTAACAATGAGCAGTTCTTC
TRBV29-1	NA	TRBJ2-7	TRBD2	CSVSGGTSGGTYEQYF	TGCAGCGTTAGTGGTGGGACTAGCGGGGGGACCTACGAGCAGTACTTC
TRBV20-1	medium-sized	TRBJ2-5	TRBD2	CSASWLAGKAETQYF	TGCAGTGCTAGTTGGCTAGCGGGGAAAGCAGAGACCCAGTACTTC
TRBV2	NA	TRBJ2-5	NA	CASRYQGLGKETQYF	TGTGCCAGCAGATATCAGGGGCTGGGGAAAGAGACCCAGTACTTC
TRBV19	NA	TRBJ1-2	NA	CASSTVVGGNGYTF	TGTGCCAGTAGTACCGTCGTGGGGGGGAATGGCTACACCTTC